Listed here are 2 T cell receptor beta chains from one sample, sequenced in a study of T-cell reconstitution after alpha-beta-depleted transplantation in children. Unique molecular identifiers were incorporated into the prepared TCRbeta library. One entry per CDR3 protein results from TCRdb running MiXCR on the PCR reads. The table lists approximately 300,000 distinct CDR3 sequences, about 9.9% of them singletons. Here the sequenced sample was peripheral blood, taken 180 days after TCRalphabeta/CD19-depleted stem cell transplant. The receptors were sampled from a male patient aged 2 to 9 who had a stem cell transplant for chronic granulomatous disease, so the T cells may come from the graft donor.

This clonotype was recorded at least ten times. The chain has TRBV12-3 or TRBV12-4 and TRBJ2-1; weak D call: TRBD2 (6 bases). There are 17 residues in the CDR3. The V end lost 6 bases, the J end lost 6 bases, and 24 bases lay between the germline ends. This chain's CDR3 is CASSGTLTKRRVNEQFF. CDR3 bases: TGTGCCAGCAGCGGAACCCTGACCAAAAGGAGGGTCAATGAGCAGTTCTTC.

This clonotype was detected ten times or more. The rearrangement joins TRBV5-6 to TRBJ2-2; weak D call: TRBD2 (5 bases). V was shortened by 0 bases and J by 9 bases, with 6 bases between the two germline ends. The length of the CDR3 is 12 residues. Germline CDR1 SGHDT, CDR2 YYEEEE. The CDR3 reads CASSLVGRELFF. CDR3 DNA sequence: TGTGCCAGCAGCTTGGTCGGGAGGGAGCTGTTTTTT. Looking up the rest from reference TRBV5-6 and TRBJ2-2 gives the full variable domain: DAGVTQSPTHLIKTRGQQVTLRCSPKSGHDTVSWYQQALGQGPQFIFQYYEEEERQRGNFPDRFSGHQFPNYSSELNVNALLLGDSALYLCASSLVGRELFFGEGSRLTVL.